This T cell receptor beta chain was sequenced for a study of cytomegalovirus exposure and HLA in healthy donors. Study-level points and caveats: In vitro confirmation showed three CMV-associated chains to be CMV antigen specific.

Of note for this clone: Its target is not known. This same CDR3 is encoded by further DNA sequences in the sample.

Profiling relied on immunoSEQ multiplex PCR, and the TCRdb table lists in-frame clones only, not all of them. Among around 250,000 clones, 90% were seen once, and the ten largest hold just over 3%. The sample consisted of PBMCs. The clonotype comes from a woman aged 25 to 39 in good health and CMV-seronegative.

The CDR3 region has the DNA TGTGCCAGCAGTTTCGGTGTTACCGGGGAGCTGTTTTTT. Its protein product is CASSFGVTGELFF. V is TRBV28 and J is TRBJ2-2, with D uncertain. This CDR3 region has 13 residues. Germline CDR1 is MDHEN and CDR2 is SYDVKM. Trimming stripped 3 bases from V and 5 bases from J, with 7 bases between. The full variable domain, in which reference TRBV28 and TRBJ2-2 provide the parts outside the CDR3, is DVKVTQSSRYLVKRTGEKVFLECVQDMDHENMFWYRQDPGLGLRLIYFSYDVKMKEKGDIPEGYSVSREKKERFSLILESASTNQTSMYLCASSFGVTGELFFGEGSRLTVL.